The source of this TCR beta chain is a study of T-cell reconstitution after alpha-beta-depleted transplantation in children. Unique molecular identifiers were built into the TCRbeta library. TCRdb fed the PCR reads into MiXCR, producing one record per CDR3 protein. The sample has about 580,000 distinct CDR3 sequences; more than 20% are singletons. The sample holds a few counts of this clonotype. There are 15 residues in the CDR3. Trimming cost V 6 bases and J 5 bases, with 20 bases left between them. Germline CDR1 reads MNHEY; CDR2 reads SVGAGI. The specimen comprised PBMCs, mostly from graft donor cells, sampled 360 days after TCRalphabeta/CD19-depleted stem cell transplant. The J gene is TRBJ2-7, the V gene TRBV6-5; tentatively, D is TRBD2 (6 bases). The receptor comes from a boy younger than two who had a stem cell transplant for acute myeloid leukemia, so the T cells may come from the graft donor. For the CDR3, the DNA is TGTGCCAGCAGCACTCGTGGAGGGTGGAGGCACGAGCAGTACTTC. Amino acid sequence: CASSTRGGWRHEQYF.